This TCR beta chain was obtained from a study of blood T cell repertoires in COVID-19. The repertoire was sequenced with immunoSEQ multiplex PCR; TCRdb's copy has only in-frame clones and lacks some. The sample consists of approximately 290,000 clones, roughly 84% of them appearing once. The length of the CDR3 is 15 residues. Per germline, CDR1 SGHRS and CDR2 YFSETQ. Trimming at V came to 3 bases and at J to 2 bases, leaving 7 bases not matched to a gene. The clonotype comes from a person between 65 and 79 years old with COVID-19, enrolled during active disease. V usage is TRBV5-1 and J usage is TRBJ1-1; TRBD1 aligns across 7 bases. Sequencing was done on a sample of peripheral blood. The CDR3 region is CASSYWGQINTEAFF. For the CDR3, the DNA is TGCGCCAGCAGCTACTGGGGACAGATCAACACTGAAGCTTTCTTT.